These 12 T cell receptor beta chains were sequenced from one sample in a study of T cell responses to AZD1222 COVID-19 vaccine (dated by TCRdb to the early 2020s). The time point tag for this specimen amounts to: about 28 days (+/-7) after the second vaccine dose. The library was built by means of the immunoSEQ multiplex PCR assay. TCRdb mirrors the immuneACCESS table, restricted to in-frame sequences. Some clones are absent from its copies; in checked studies, under half trace to an unresolved V gene, and the reason for the others is unknown. The sample data list more than 150,000 clones, and 75% to 90% of these were observed just once. 8% to 10% of the sample is in the top ten clones. The sequencing here drew on peripheral blood, taken 28 days after the second AZD1222 dose. These receptors originate from an adult who received the AZD1222 COVID-19 vaccine.

For this clone: Germline and junction disagree at one end, which may indicate a read error. V is TRBV7-7 and J is TRBJ2-2, with TRBD1 matching over 7 bases. From germline, CDR1 is SSHAT and CDR2 FNYEAQ (reference sequence). CDR3 length equals 14 residues. CDR3: CASSLQGRGGELFF. CDR3 sequence (DNA): TGTGCTAGCAGCTTACAGGGGCGAGGCGGGGAGCTGTTTTTT.

The CDR3 sequence is CASSGRTGGGNEKLFF. The CDR3 coding sequence is TGTGCCAGCAGCGGCAGGACAGGGGGAGGGAATGAAAAACTGTTTTTT. This chain links TRBV3-1 (or the pseudogene TRBV3-2) with TRBJ1-4; 10 nucleotides match TRBD1. There are 16 residues in the CDR3. Losses at the gene ends were 5 bases for V and 5 bases for J; bases not matched to a gene: 8. Germline CDR1 reads LGHDT; CDR2 reads YNNKEL (reference sequence).

The chain recombines TRBV12-5 with TRBJ1-2; D possibly corresponds to TRBD1 (6 bases). Germline V gives CDR1 LGHNT, CDR2 FRNRAP. Trimming left V 5 bases short and J 8 bases short, with 18 bases between. The CDR3 consists of 14 residues. CDR3 nucleotides: TGTGCTAGTGGTCCGTCGGGGGGGCGCCAAGGCTACACCTTC. Amino acid sequence: CASGPSGGRQGYTF.

V and J are TRBV18 and TRBJ2-1; TRBD1 matches at 7 bases. The V segment lost 4 bases and the J segment 4 bases; nucleotides outside the gene matches: 7. The germline V gene encodes CDR1 KGHSH and CDR2 LQKENI. The CDR3 spans 15 residues. The CDR3 protein is CASSRGTGDYNEQFF. CDR3 nucleotides: TGTGCCAGCTCACGAGGAACAGGGGATTACAATGAGCAGTTCTTC. Together with reference TRBV18 and TRBJ2-1, the CDR3 gives the full variable domain: NAGVMQNPRHLVRRRGQEARLRCSPMKGHSHVYWYRQLPEEGLKFMVYLQKENIIDESGMPKERFSAEFPKEGPSILRIQQVVRGDSAAYFCASSRGTGDYNEQFFGPGTRLTVL.

This clone was detected once. The rearrangement uses TRBV5-5 and TRBJ1-5; 12 nucleotides line up with TRBD1. Looked up from germline, CDR1 is SGHKS and CDR2 is YYEKEE (reference sequence). V lost 4 bases and J lost 7; bases outside the gene matches: 6. The CDR3 runs to 15 residues. This CDR3 is CASSPGTGGGQPQHF. The CDR3 region has the DNA TGTGCCAGCAGCCCCGGGACAGGGGGCGGCCAGCCCCAGCATTTT.

This sequence joins TRBV5-6 and TRBJ1-2; perhaps TRBD1 as D (6 bases). CDR3 length: 14 residues. In germline, CDR1 is SGHDT, CDR2 YYEEEE. V lost 2 bases to trimming and J lost 8 bases, with 16 bases between them. CDR3 sequence: CASSFDRLGEGYTF. CDR3 bases: TGTGCCAGCAGCTTCGACAGGCTAGGAGAGGGCTACACCTTC.

This clone was counted between two and nine times. Other DNA sequences of this sample code for an identical CDR3. J is TRBJ1-1 and V is TRBV2; D gene unclear. The germline CDR1 and CDR2 sequences are SNHLY and FYNNEI. The V gene lost 5 bases and the J gene lost 0 bases, with 1 base spanning the gap. This CDR3 spans 11 amino acids. The CDR3 DNA reads TGTGCCAGCAGTCTGAACACTGAAGCTTTCTTT. Translating gives CASSLNTEAFF.

V gene TRBV27 combines with J gene TRBJ1-2; D may be TRBD1 (5 bases). V lost 5 bases and J 8 bases, leaving 12 bases between the germline ends. CDR3 length: 12 residues. Germline-derived CDR1 and CDR2 are MNHEY and SMNVEV (reference sequence). CDR3 coding DNA: TGTGCCAGCAGTGAAAGGGGTGGAGGCTACACCTTC. It codes for CASSERGGGYTF.

This sequence joins TRBV5-5 and TRBJ1-3; D possibly corresponds to TRBD1 (6 bases). The germline V gene has CDR1 SGHKS and CDR2 YYEKEE (reference sequence). The V end was cut by 6 bases, the J end by 2 bases, with 24 bases between. The CDR3 length is 18 residues. CDR3 sequence (DNA): TGTGCCAGCACCTGGGACGCGACAGGACAACATCCTGGAAACACCATATATTTT. Translated: CASTWDATGQHPGNTIYF.

The chain carries TRBV5-1 and TRBJ1-6, with TRBD1 matching 7 bases. Germline loops: CDR1 SGHRS, CDR2 YFSETQ. The length of the CDR3 is 14 residues. V shed 0 bases and J 9 bases; nucleotides not matched to a gene: 3. CDR3 coding DNA: TGCGCCAGCAGCTTGGAGACAGGGTTTTCACCCCTCCACTTT. Translated: CASSLETGFSPLHF.

The V and J genes are TRBV7-2 and TRBJ2-5; D is ambiguous. The CDR3 totals 14 residues. Deletions cut 5 bases from V and 5 bases from J, with 15 bases between. Germline V gene lookup returns CDR1 SGHTA and CDR2 FQGNSA. The CDR3 region has the DNA TGTGCCAGCAGCCTTATGGCAGCGAGGGAGACCCAGTACTTC. This codes for CASSLMAARETQYF.

This chain joins TRBV5-1 and TRBJ2-3; TRBD2 might be the D (5 bases). The CDR3 has 15 residues. V was clipped by 2 bases and J by 2 bases, with 12 bases between them. Germline loops: CDR1 SGHRS, CDR2 YFSETQ. The CDR3 sequence is CASSLQAEITDTQYF. CDR3 sequence (DNA): TGCGCCAGCAGCTTACAAGCGGAGATCACAGATACGCAGTATTTT.